Presented here are 30 T cell receptor beta chains from one specimen sequenced in a study of blood T cell repertoires in COVID-19. TCRdb's copy holds only in-frame clones and misses some; the assay was immunoSEQ multiplex PCR. This table has more than 350,000 clones, 88% appearing once. The material sequenced was PBMCs or T cells enriched from blood (not recorded which). Receptor source: a woman aged 18-29 years who had been exposed to COVID-19.

This clone is a singleton in its sample. The same CDR3 arises from other DNA sequences in this sample as well. The J gene is TRBJ2-1, the V gene TRBV28; 7 bases align to TRBD2. Germline V gene lookup returns CDR1 MDHEN and CDR2 SYDVKM. There are 15 residues in the CDR3. J was trimmed by 0 bases and V by 2 bases; bases with no gene match: 1. DNA of the CDR3: TGTGCCAGCAGTTTAGGCGGGAGCTCCTACAATGAGCAGTTCTTC. It codes for CASSLGGSSYNEQFF.

The chain employs TRBV10-1 and TRBJ2-7, with 11 positions matching TRBD2. Germline values: CDR1 WNHNN, CDR2 SYGVQD (reference sequence). J gave up 5 bases and V 3 bases, and 3 bases lay outside the gene matches. The CDR3 length is 14 residues. CDR3 nucleotides: TGCGCCAGCAGTGATAGCGGGAGGGTTGACGAGCAGTACTTC. It translates to CASSDSGRVDEQYF.

The J gene is TRBJ2-3, the V gene TRBV28; D possibly corresponds to TRBD2 (6 bases). Trimming left V 11 bases short and J 5 bases short, with 17 bases between. The CDR3 is made up of 13 amino acids. Per germline, CDR1 MDHEN and CDR2 SYDVKM. The chain's CDR3 is CACRGELKDTQYF. As DNA, the CDR3 is TGTGCCTGCCGCGGGGAGTTAAAAGATACGCAGTATTTT.

The rearrangement links TRBV10-3 to TRBJ2-7, with D tentatively TRBD1 (5 bases). The CDR3 covers 11 residues. Germline CDR1 is ENHRY and CDR2 is SYGVKD. With 4 bases removed from V and 7 bases from J, the gap between germline ends came to 8 bases. The CDR3 DNA reads TGTGCCATCAGTGTAACAGGAGAGCAGTACTTC. Amino acids: CAISVTGEQYF.

The chain couples TRBV7-8 to TRBJ1-6, with 8 bases identical to TRBD1. This CDR3 has 15 residues. J was trimmed by 9 bases and V by 1 base; bases with no gene match: 5. Germline CDR1 reads SGHVS; CDR2 reads FQNEAQ. The CDR3 here is CASSLGLQGGSPLHF. In DNA, the CDR3 is TGTGCCAGCAGCTTAGGTTTACAGGGGGGTTCACCCCTCCACTTT.

The V and J genes are TRBV7-9 and TRBJ2-1, with TRBD1 identical over 10 bases. The CDR3 is 16 residues long. V was clipped by 6 bases and J by 8 bases; unmatched bases: 13. Germline CDR1 reads SEHNR; CDR2 reads FQNEAQ (reference sequence). Written as DNA, the CDR3 is TGTGCCAGCAGAAAGAAGTTGGGACAGGGGTTCGATGAGCAGTTCTTC. This translates into CASRKKLGQGFDEQFF.

This clone was seen only a few times. This chain links TRBV28 with TRBJ1-1, with D perhaps TRBD1 (6 bases). Germline-derived CDR1 and CDR2 are MDHEN and SYDVKM. Trimming took 6 bases from V and 7 from J, leaving 18 bases between them. This CDR3 has 14 residues. DNA of the CDR3: TGTGCCAGCAGCCTCGGGGCCCTAGGGGGTGAAGCTTTCTTT. Translated: CASSLGALGGEAFF.

The J gene is TRBJ1-2, the V gene TRBV28; D is unresolved. Trimming took off 2 bases at V and 13 bases at J, with 17 bases between the two ends. The CDR3 is made up of 13 amino acids. Germline CDR1 and CDR2: MDHEN and SYDVKM. CDR3 DNA sequence: TGTGCCAGCAGTTTAATGGGCAGTCGAACGTGCACCTTC. Amino acid sequence: CASSLMGSRTCTF.

This clone appeared once. The chain uses TRBV28 and TRBJ1-5; the D is unclear. In germline, CDR1 is MDHEN, CDR2 SYDVKM. V was cut by 3 bases and J by 4 bases, with 4 bases left in between. This CDR3 contains 12 residues. The DNA for the CDR3 is TGTGCCAGCAGTTTCCCGAATCAGCCCCAGCATTTT. It codes for CASSFPNQPQHF.

This clone was observed a single time. The chain combines TRBV3-1 (or the pseudogene TRBV3-2) with TRBJ1-1; 7 nucleotides align to TRBD1. The germline V gene encodes CDR1 LGHDT and CDR2 YNNKEL (reference sequence). CDR3 length equals 14 residues. The J segment lost 4 bases and the V segment lost 4 bases, leaving 6 bases of the junction unmatched. In DNA form, the CDR3 reads TGTGCCAGCAGCCTAAACAGGGGAGGCACTGAAGCTTTCTTT. Translation gives CASSLNRGGTEAFF.

The chain is built from TRBV27 and TRBJ1-6; 8 nucleotides align to TRBD1. The trim removed 6 bases at V and 4 bases at J, leaving 8 bases unmatched. CDR1 is MNHEY and CDR2 is SMNVEV in the germline V gene (reference sequence). The CDR3 totals 16 residues. DNA of the CDR3: TGTGCCAGCAGAAGGACAGGGACAGGATATAATTCACCCCTCCACTTT. Its translation is CASRRTGTGYNSPLHF.

The V call is TRBV10-3, the J call TRBJ1-4, with 7 positions matching TRBD1. V lost 3 bases and J lost 8; bases outside the gene matches: 0. CDR1 is ENHRY, CDR2 SYGVKD, per germline. This CDR3 spans 12 amino acids. CDR3 coding DNA: TGTGCCATCAGTGAAGGGGGCGAAAAACTGTTTTTT. Protein product: CAISEGGEKLFF.

As regards this clone: The junction departs from the called germline gene at one end, perhaps through a read error. V gene TRBV13 combines with J gene TRBJ2-1; 7 nucleotides align to TRBD2. In germline, CDR1 is PRHDT, CDR2 FYEKMQ (reference sequence). The CDR3 sequence is 13 residues long. As DNA, the CDR3 is TGTGCCAGCAGCCTAGGCCGGGGGAGGGGGCAGTTCTTC. As protein: CASSLGRGRGQFF.

This chain joins TRBV12-3 or TRBV12-4 and TRBJ2-2; D ambiguous. The CDR3 contains 12 residues. Trimming pared 6 bases from V and 6 bases from J, leaving 8 bases between. The DNA for the CDR3 is TGTGCCAGCAGGCGTGCGGCCGGGGAGCTGTTTTTT. Amino acids: CASRRAAGELFF.

This clone was observed a handful of times. The chain recombines TRBV11-2 with TRBJ2-7; the D is unclear. V lost 3 bases, J lost 2 bases, and 8 bases lay in between. The germline CDR1 and CDR2 sequences are SGHAT and FQNNGV. This CDR3 spans 13 amino acids. In nucleotides, the CDR3 is TGTGCCAGCAGCTTCGCGGAAACCTACGAGCAGTACTTC. Its translation: CASSFAETYEQYF.

The chain recombines TRBV11-2 with TRBJ1-1; D may be TRBD1 (5 bases). Germline values: CDR1 SGHAT, CDR2 FQNNGV. Trimming removed 3 bases from V and 4 bases from J, with 21 bases in between. The CDR3 length is 17 residues. Here the CDR3 DNA reads TGTGCCAGCAGCTTCTCGGGCAGGGTGACGGAAAGCACTGAAGCTTTCTTT. The encoded protein is CASSFSGRVTESTEAFF.

The CDR3 reads CASSLSVLNTIYF. The CDR3 nucleotides read TGTGCCAGCAGTTTAAGCGTCTTAAACACCATATATTTT. The chain employs TRBV28 and TRBJ1-3; D gene uncertain. With 2 bases removed from V and 6 bases from J, the gap between germline ends came to 8 bases. Germline-derived CDR1 and CDR2 are MDHEN and SYDVKM. The CDR3 is made up of 13 amino acids.

This chain links TRBV19 with TRBJ2-5, with D possibly being TRBD2 (6 bases). Between the trimmed V and J ends, which lost 1 base and 6 bases, there was a span of 12 bases. The germline V gene has CDR1 LNHDA and CDR2 SQIVND (reference sequence). The CDR3 is 14 amino acids. The CDR3 is CASSIAAGGQTQYF. The DNA of the CDR3 is TGTGCCAGTAGTATAGCCGCCGGGGGACAGACCCAGTACTTC.

The J gene is TRBJ2-2, the V gene TRBV23-1; D is possibly TRBD1 (5 bases). TRBV23-1 is annotated as an ORF whose role is uncertain. V was shortened by 6 bases and J by 4 bases, with 12 bases between the two germline ends. There are 14 residues in the CDR3. CDR3 coding DNA: TGCGCCAGCAGACCTGTTGGGGCCACCGGGGAGCTGTTTTTT. Protein product: CASRPVGATGELFF.

The V call is TRBV27, the J call TRBJ1-1; D may be TRBD1 (5 bases). Germline lookup yields CDR1 MNHEY and CDR2 SMNVEV (reference sequence). Trimming removed 1 base at V and 1 base at J, with 10 bases between. This CDR3 is 15 amino acids long. The CDR3 DNA sequence: TGTGCCAGCAGTTTATTCGCCGGGGGGAACACTGAAGCTTTCTTT. Amino acid sequence: CASSLFAGGNTEAFF.

This sequence joins TRBV18 and TRBJ1-6; D ambiguous. Trimming pared 2 bases from V and 12 bases from J, leaving 17 bases between. Germline V gives CDR1 KGHSH, CDR2 LQKENI. This CDR3 is built from 15 residues. The CDR3 DNA follows: TGTGCCAGCTCACCAGGTTCGACTACCGTGGAACCCCTCCACTTT. As protein: CASSPGSTTVEPLHF.

The chain combines TRBV28 with TRBJ1-5; 9 nucleotides align to TRBD1. CDR3 length equals 15 residues. J was trimmed by 2 bases and V by 6 bases; bases with no gene match: 5. Germline CDR1 reads MDHEN; CDR2 reads SYDVKM. The CDR3 here is CASSWTGVGNQPQHF. The DNA of the CDR3 is TGTGCCAGCAGCTGGACAGGGGTTGGCAATCAGCCCCAGCATTTT.

This clone was seen at least ten times. The genes are TRBV7-2 and TRBJ1-1; D may be TRBD1 (5 bases). Germline V gene lookup returns CDR1 SGHTA and CDR2 FQGNSA. This CDR3 spans 13 amino acids. V was trimmed by 0 bases and J by 7 bases, leaving 9 bases between them. In DNA, the CDR3 is TGTGCCAGCAGCTTAGCCGGGGGATTTGAAGCTTTCTTT. Encoded protein: CASSLAGGFEAFF.

A word on this clone: The sample holds other DNA sequences that translate to the same CDR3. The chain joins TRBV2 to TRBJ2-5, with D perhaps TRBD1 (5 bases). The V end lost 1 base, the J end lost 2 bases, and 8 bases lay between the germline ends. Germline values: CDR1 SNHLY, CDR2 FYNNEI. CDR3 size: 14 residues. DNA for the CDR3: TGTGCCAGCAGTGAAGGGCAGGGACAAGAGACCCAGTACTTC. It codes for CASSEGQGQETQYF.

Concerning this clone: The junction does not match germline at one end; this may be a read error. The genes are TRBV7-7 and TRBJ1-1, with a possible D match to TRBD1 (6 bases). CDR3 length: 13 amino acids. The germline gives CDR1 SSHAT, CDR2 FNYEAQ (reference sequence). DNA for the CDR3: TGTGCTAGCAGCCAAGACAGGTACACTGAAGCTTTCTTT. Translating gives CASSQDRYTEAFF.

The chain links TRBV5-1 to TRBJ2-7; 16 nucleotides agree with TRBD2. This CDR3 is built from 15 residues. V was pared by 5 bases and J by 4 bases, with 3 bases of the junction left unmatched. Germline V gene lookup returns CDR1 SGHRS and CDR2 YFSETQ. The CDR3 coding sequence is TGCGCCAGCAGGGGACTAGCGGGAGGGCCTTACGAGCAGTACTTC. It specifies CASRGLAGGPYEQYF.

This clone appeared a single time. The sample has other DNA sequences that encode this CDR3 too. The V call is TRBV6-5, the J call TRBJ1-2; D possibly corresponds to TRBD1 (5 bases). The CDR3 is made up of 11 amino acids. The V gene's germline CDR1 is MNHEY and CDR2 SVGAGI. V was cut by 4 bases and J by 7 bases, with 7 bases left in between. CDR3 sequence: CASSSGGGYTF. CDR3 bases: TGTGCCAGCAGTTCGGGGGGTGGCTACACCTTC.

The rearrangement uses TRBV19 and TRBJ2-7, with 12 nucleotides matching TRBD1. The CDR3 totals 16 residues. Trimming at V came to 4 bases and at J to 0 bases, leaving 4 bases not matched to a gene. Germline V lookup: CDR1 LNHDA, CDR2 SQIVND (reference sequence). The CDR3: CASSTRDRGLSYEQYF. CDR3 nucleotide sequence: TGTGCCAGTAGTACCCGGGACAGGGGGCTCTCCTACGAGCAGTACTTC.

This chain uses TRBV6-2 or TRBV6-3 with TRBJ2-6; unclear D gene. The CDR3 totals 15 residues. V was clipped by 4 bases and J by 1 base, with 8 bases between them. Germline V gives CDR1 MNHEY, CDR2 SVGEGT. The CDR3 DNA follows: TGTGCCAGCAGTTCCCTCTCGTCTGGGGCCAACGTCCTGACTTTC. Amino acids: CASSSLSSGANVLTF.

This rearrangement joins TRBV24-1 to TRBJ2-5; 9 nucleotides match TRBD1. This CDR3 region has 14 residues. Germline values: CDR1 KGHDR, CDR2 SFDVKD. V gave up 2 bases and J gave up 6 bases; unmatched junction bases: 3. CDR3 residues: CATSDWGQGKTQYF. The CDR3, as DNA: TGTGCCACCAGTGATTGGGGACAGGGAAAGACCCAGTACTTC.